Listed here is a single T cell receptor beta chain. As yet, its antigen is unknown. Next came a second PCR, run for about 6 to 12 cycles, which used a sample-barcoded 5' primer along with a J-beta primer mix. Through a template-switch adaptor with 12 random nucleotides, each cDNA molecule received a tag. TCRdb re-derived calls from the 5' RACE reads in MiXCR, one entry per CDR3 protein. Of 540,000 or so distinct CDR3 sequences listed, 27% are singletons. CDR3 size: 16 residues. Germline loops: CDR1 SGHVS, CDR2 FQNEAQ. Trimming stripped 4 bases from V and 5 bases from J, with 18 bases between. The data originate from a study of blood T cells in healthy people across ages. Study in general: Per two T cells, about one barcoded beta molecule was captured through template switching.

Study outcomes and limitations: A roughly linear age-dependent decrease characterized TCR beta diversity per million T cells. Expanded clonotype changes were possibly confounded by unknown donor CMV status.

Sequences were obtained from blood. The chain combines TRBV7-8 with TRBJ2-1; TRBD2 is a possible D gene (5 bases). This TCR came from a woman in her 70s in good health. CDR3 region: CASSSQLVTLNNEQFF. The CDR3 bases are TGTGCCAGCAGCTCCCAACTAGTAACATTAAACAATGAGCAGTTCTTC.